The 21 T cell receptor beta chains presented below share a single source sample, sequenced in a study of T cell clonality in common variable immunodeficiency. This table comes from immunoSEQ multiplex PCR, and its TCRdb copy is limited to in-frame clones, with some not included. Recorded here are around 50,000 clones, with no singletons, and the ten leading clones hold approximately 5.4%. The sample comprised peripheral blood mononuclear cells. The origin of the receptors is a person aged 18 to 69 in good health.

This clone was counted ten times or more. Read data end 3 residues before the CDR3 end; the end is taken from the germline J gene. The gene calls are TRBV5-1 and TRBJ2-7; 9 positions match TRBD2. CDR3 length equals 18 residues. V shed 3 bases, J shed 1 base, and the junction held 14 bases outside the gene matches. Germline CDR1 is SGHRS and CDR2 is YFSETQ. The CDR3 bases that were read are TGCGCCAGCAGCTGGGGATTAGCGGGAGTTGAGTCGTCCTACGAG. The encoded protein is CASSWGLAGVESSYE. Given in full, the CDR3 is CASSWGLAGVESSYEQYF.

This clone was found a few times. Read sequence stops 3 residues before the CDR3 end, and the germline J gene provides the missing end. This chain links TRBV30 with TRBJ1-1; TRBD1 agrees at 10 bases. The length of the CDR3 is 13 residues. Germline CDR1 reads GTSNPN; CDR2 reads SVGIG (reference sequence). CDR3 DNA (partial): TGTGCCTGGAGTTGGGACAGGGGAATCGAA. Translated, it gives CAWSWDRGIE. The CDR3, in full, reads CAWSWDRGIEAFF.

This clone has at least ten counts. The read halts 3 residues ahead of the CDR3 end, with the missing end drawn from the germline J gene. V usage is TRBV7-7 and J usage is TRBJ2-3, with a possible D match to TRBD2 (6 bases). Germline V gene lookup returns CDR1 SSHAT and CDR2 FNYEAQ (reference sequence). The ends were cut back, 5 bases at V and 0 bases at J, with 12 bases in the middle. The CDR3 sequence is 15 residues long. CDR3 DNA, as far as it was read: TGTGCCAGCAGCCCTCTAGCGACAAGCACAGATACG. It translates to CASSPLATSTDT. The whole CDR3 sequence is CASSPLATSTDTQYF.

This clone was detected many times. At one boundary the junction diverges from the germline segment, which might be a read error. The read gets to within 3 residues of the CDR3 end, and the germline J gene fills in the rest. V gene TRBV20-1 combines with J gene TRBJ2-1, with 12 bases aligning to TRBD2. The CDR3 consists of 16 residues. Per germline, CDR1 DFQATT and CDR2 SNEGSKA (reference sequence). CDR3 loop: CSALDPSGRAYDEQFF. CDR3 DNA, as far as it was read: TGCAGTGCCTTAGACCCTAGCGGGAGGGCCTACGATGAG.

This clone was seen many times. Other DNA sequences in this specimen translate into the identical CDR3. The sequenced part of the CDR3 DNA is TGTGCCAGCAGCAATGAATCACCGGGTAAACAAGAGACC. Translating gives CASSNESPGKQET. Given in full, the CDR3 is CASSNESPGKQETQYF. The chain combines TRBV5-4 with TRBJ2-5; D remains unclear. The observed sequence ends 3 residues before the CDR3 terminus, with the missing tail filled in from the germline J gene. V was trimmed by 4 bases and J by 2 bases, leaving 18 bases between them. The CDR3 runs to 16 residues. Germline loops: CDR1 SGHNT, CDR2 YYREEE (reference sequence).

This clone was picked up many times. The sequence runs out 3 residues before the end of the CDR3; the remainder is reconstructed from the germline J gene. The V gene is TRBV6-2 or TRBV6-3, the J gene TRBJ1-5, with unresolved D. Trimming cost V 6 bases and J 0 bases, with 9 bases left between them. The CDR3 consists of 14 residues. The germline V gene has CDR1 MNHEY and CDR2 SVGEGT. The chain's CDR3 is CASRPPYSNQPQHF. The sequenced CDR3 bases are TGTGCCAGCAGGCCGCCCTATAGCAATCAGCCC.

This clone was counted a few times. The missing CDR3 end, 3 residues past where the read stops, is filled in from the germline J gene. The gene calls are TRBV7-2 and TRBJ2-7; maybe TRBD2 (5 bases). The CDR3 spans 14 residues. Germline V gene lookup returns CDR1 SGHTA and CDR2 FQGNSA. The V gene lost 3 bases and the J gene lost 0 bases, with 9 bases spanning the gap. The CDR3 protein is CASSFRGFSYEQYF. The CDR3 bases that were read are TGTGCCAGCAGCTTTCGGGGATTCTCCTACGAG.

This clone appeared many times. Read sequence stops 3 residues before the CDR3 end, and the germline J gene provides the missing end. The V call is TRBV19, the J call TRBJ2-7; a weak D match, TRBD1 (5 bases). Germline loops: CDR1 LNHDA, CDR2 SQIVND (reference sequence). This CDR3 region has 13 residues. V lost 7 bases and J 4 bases, leaving 14 bases between the germline ends. The CDR3 DNA, read in part, is TGTGCCAGTACCCCAGGGTCCGAATACGAG. It codes for CASTPGSEYE. The entire CDR3 protein is CASTPGSEYEQYF.

There are many counts of this clone. The DNA ends 3 residues before the CDR3 does, and the rest of the CDR3 is filled in from the germline J gene. V gene TRBV6-2 or TRBV6-3 combines with J gene TRBJ2-7, with 7 bases fitting TRBD1. This CDR3 region has 15 residues. The ends lost 2 bases at V and 1 base at J; junction bases unmatched: 5. Germline V gene lookup returns CDR1 MNHEY and CDR2 SVGEGT. Partial CDR3 DNA: TGTGCCAGCAGTTACCGAAGGACAGGATCCTACGAG. This codes for CASSYRRTGSYE. In full, the CDR3 is CASSYRRTGSYEQYF.

The table lists this clone with a few counts. The sequenced CDR3 bases are TGTGCCTGGAGTCCAACAAGGGGCAGGGGATACACTGAA. It translates to CAWSPTRGRGYTE. The full CDR3 sequence reads CAWSPTRGRGYTEAFF. The genes are TRBV30 and TRBJ1-1; weak D call: TRBD1 (6 bases). The missing CDR3 end, 3 residues past where the read stops, is filled in from the germline J gene. This CDR3 is 16 amino acids long. Germline values: CDR1 GTSNPN, CDR2 SVGIG (reference sequence). V lost 2 bases and J lost 3, with 19 bases in between.

This clone has ten or more counts. The CDR3 goes on 3 residues after the read ends, and that part is filled in from the germline J gene. This chain joins TRBV18 and TRBJ2-1; 7 bases match TRBD2. The CDR3 loop spans 15 amino acids. V lost 1 base, J lost 5 bases, and 5 bases stayed unmatched. Germline CDR1 is KGHSH and CDR2 is LQKENI. The CDR3 DNA, read in part, is TGTGCCAGCTCACCACGGGGGGGGAGCAACAATGAG. This sequence encodes CASSPRGGSNNE. The full CDR3 protein reads CASSPRGGSNNEQFF.

The table lists this clone with many counts. The CDR3 is cut off 3 residues early in the read; its end comes from the germline J gene. The chain links TRBV7-2 to TRBJ2-1, with 11 bases fitting TRBD1. The CDR3 extends over 15 amino acids. The trim removed 5 bases at V and 6 bases at J, leaving 6 bases unmatched. The germline V gene has CDR1 SGHTA and CDR2 FQGNSA. The CDR3: CASSIPGQGVNEQFF. Incomplete CDR3 DNA: TGTGCCAGCAGCATTCCGGGACAGGGGGTCAATGAG.

This clone was found many times. The CDR3 extends 3 residues past the end of the read, so its final part is completed from the germline J gene. V usage is TRBV20-1 and J usage is TRBJ2-1, with D maybe TRBD2 (6 bases). The CDR3 extends over 14 amino acids. V lost 3 bases, J lost 9 bases, and 18 bases lay in between. Germline loops: CDR1 DFQATT, CDR2 SNEGSKA (reference sequence). The CDR3 protein is CSASKFAGNGEQFF. The sequenced CDR3 bases are TGCAGTGCTAGTAAGTTTGCGGGGAACGGTGAG.

This clone was seen at least ten times. The read ends 3 residues shy of where the CDR3 ends; the end is completed using the germline J gene. The rearrangement uses TRBV5-6 and TRBJ1-1; TRBD1 is a possible D gene (5 bases). Germline CDR1 reads SGHDT; CDR2 reads YYEEEE. This CDR3 contains 13 residues. V was cut by 6 bases and J by 4 bases, with 13 bases left in between. The chain's CDR3 is CASKLRQITEAFF. Partial CDR3 DNA: TGTGCCAGCAAACTGAGACAGATCACTGAA.

About this clone itself: With a much larger clone just one base away, this may be a read error. The CDR3 extends 3 residues past the end of the read, so its final part is completed from the germline J gene. The rearrangement uses TRBV18 and TRBJ1-4, with D possibly matching TRBD1 (5 bases). CDR1 KGHSH and CDR2 LQKENI come from the germline V gene. CDR3 length: 16 residues. The sequenced part of the CDR3 DNA is TGTGCCAGCTCACCAAACGAGGGGAGGGATAGTGAAGAA. Translated: CASSPNEGRDSEE. In full, the CDR3 is CASSPNEGRDSEELFF.

Points on this clone: The CDR3 goes on 3 residues after the read ends, and that part is filled in from the germline J gene. The V call is TRBV2, the J call TRBJ1-5; D is undetermined. The CDR3 extends over 14 amino acids. The germline V and J ends were trimmed by 3 bases and 2 bases, with 8 bases remaining between them. Germline V gene data show CDR1 as SNHLY and CDR2 as FYNNEI. The CDR3 protein is CASSDWQGNQPQHF. CDR3 DNA (partial): TGTGCCAGCAGTGACTGGCAGGGCAATCAGCCC.

This clone came up many times. From the germline J gene comes the end of the CDR3, since the read stops 3 residues before it. This chain uses TRBV20-1 with TRBJ1-5; TRBD1 matches 7 bases. The V gene end was trimmed by 6 bases and the J gene end by 1 base; junction bases not matched to a gene: 6. This CDR3 is built from 14 residues. Germline V gene lookup returns CDR1 DFQATT and CDR2 SNEGSKA (reference sequence). CDR3 sequence: CSAKGTVSNQPQHF. The sequenced part of the CDR3 DNA is TGCAGTGCCAAAGGGACAGTGAGCAATCAGCCC.

This clone was picked up a small number of times. Read coverage stops 3 residues before the CDR3 terminus; the germline J gene supplies the remainder. The V call is TRBV7-6, the J call TRBJ1-2; the D gene is possibly TRBD1 (6 bases). CDR3 length: 14 residues. Germline V gene lookup returns CDR1 SGHVS and CDR2 FNYEAQ. The CDR3 spells CASSPGGAGGDYTF. The sequenced CDR3 bases are TGTGCCAGCAGCCCCGGGGGGGCGGGAGGCGAC.

This clone came up many times. The CDR3 extends 3 residues past the end of the read, so its final part is completed from the germline J gene. The chain has TRBV5-6 and TRBJ1-5; D is uncertain. Trimming took off 1 base at V and 6 bases at J, with 11 bases between the two ends. The CDR3 extends over 14 amino acids. The V gene's germline CDR1 is SGHDT and CDR2 YYEEEE. CDR3 DNA, as far as it was read: TGTGCCAGCAGCTTGTCGGGGTCGGGTCAGCCC. It codes for CASSLSGSGQP. The full CDR3 protein reads CASSLSGSGQPQHF.

This clone was detected ten times or more. The CDR3 here is CASSSYHANEQFF. The sequenced CDR3 bases are TGTGCCAGCAGCTCCTACCACGCAAATGAG. The V gene is TRBV11-3, the J gene TRBJ2-1; D is unresolved. The read terminates 3 residues ahead of where the CDR3 ends, so the germline J gene completes it. V lost 4 bases, J lost 7 bases, and 11 bases lay in between. The CDR3 has 13 amino acids. Germline V lookup: CDR1 SGHNT, CDR2 YENEEA.

Many counts were recorded for this clone. Coverage ceases 3 residues before the CDR3 finishes, and the germline J gene fills in the end. The chain employs TRBV2 and TRBJ1-4, with 7 nucleotides matching TRBD1. V lost 4 bases, J lost 3 bases, and 2 bases stayed unmatched. The CDR3 is 14 amino acids. The germline V gene encodes CDR1 SNHLY and CDR2 FYNNEI. The DNA read from the CDR3 is TGTGCCAGCAGTGGGGGACAGCCTAATGAAAAA. It specifies CASSGGQPNEK. The entire CDR3 protein is CASSGGQPNEKLFF. The complete variable domain, with remaining parts taken from reference TRBV2 and TRBJ1-4, reads EPEVTQTPSHQVTQMGQEVILRCVPISNHLYFYWYRQILGQKVEFLVSFYNNEISEKSEIFDDQFSVERPDGSNFTLKIRSTKLEDSAMYFCASSGGQPNEKLFFGSGTQLSVL.